The clone carrying this T cell receptor beta chain came up a few times. As yet, its antigen is unknown. It was RNA transcripts that yielded the amplified TCR beta CDR3 regions. Primed by the HTBI set, a first-round RT-PCR was run on the TCR CDR3. MiXCR, run by TCRdb on the multiplex PCR reads, gives a single entry per CDR3 protein. Found here are around 270,000 distinct CDR3 sequences, around 20% of them singletons; the top ten hold less than 45%. Trimming removed 2 bases at V and 5 bases at J, with 12 bases between. From germline, CDR1 is SNHLY and CDR2 FYNNEI. The CDR3 is 14 residues long. These data originate in a study of T cells in Graves' hyperthyroidism and ophthalmopathy. Study-wide results and limits: A model built on 13 V-J features separated ophthalmopathy from stable hyperthyroidism. Before onset, ophthalmopathy was predicted by the model a median approximately 6.5 months earlier.

Using less than 12 ml of fresh peripheral blood, PBMCs were prepared. The specimen sequenced was blood. The chain recombines TRBV2 with TRBJ2-5, with D unresolved. This clonotype was sampled from a man between 45 and 60 years old with Graves' ophthalmopathy. The CDR3 reads CASSEFVPPETQYF. CDR3 nucleotides: TGTGCCAGCAGTGAATTCGTCCCACCGGAGACCCAGTACTTC.